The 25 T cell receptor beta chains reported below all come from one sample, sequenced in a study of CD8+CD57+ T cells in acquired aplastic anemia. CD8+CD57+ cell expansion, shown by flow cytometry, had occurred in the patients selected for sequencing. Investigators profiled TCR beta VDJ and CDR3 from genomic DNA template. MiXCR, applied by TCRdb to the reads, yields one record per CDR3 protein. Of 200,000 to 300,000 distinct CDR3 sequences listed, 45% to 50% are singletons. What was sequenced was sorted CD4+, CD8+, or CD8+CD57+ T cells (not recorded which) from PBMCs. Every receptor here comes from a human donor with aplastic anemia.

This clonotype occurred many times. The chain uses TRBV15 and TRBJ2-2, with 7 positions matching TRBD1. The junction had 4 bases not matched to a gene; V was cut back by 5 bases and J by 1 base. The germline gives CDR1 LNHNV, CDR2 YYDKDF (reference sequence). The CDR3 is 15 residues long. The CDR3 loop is CATSPRTGNTGELFF. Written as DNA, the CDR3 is TGTGCCACCAGCCCTAGGACAGGGAACACCGGGGAGCTGTTTTTT.

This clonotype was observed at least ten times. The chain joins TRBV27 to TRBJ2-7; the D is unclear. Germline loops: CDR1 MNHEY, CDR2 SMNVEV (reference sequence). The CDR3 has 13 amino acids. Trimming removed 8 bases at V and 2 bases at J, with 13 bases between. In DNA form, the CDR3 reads TGTGCCAGCCGGCGTCCTGTGACCTACGAGCAGTACTTC. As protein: CASRRPVTYEQYF.

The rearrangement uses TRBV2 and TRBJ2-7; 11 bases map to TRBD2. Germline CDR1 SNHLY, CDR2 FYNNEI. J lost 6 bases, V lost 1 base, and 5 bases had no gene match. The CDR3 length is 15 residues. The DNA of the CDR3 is TGTGCCAGCAGTGAAGTTCTCGGACTAGCGGGCGAGCAGTACTTC. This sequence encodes CASSEVLGLAGEQYF.

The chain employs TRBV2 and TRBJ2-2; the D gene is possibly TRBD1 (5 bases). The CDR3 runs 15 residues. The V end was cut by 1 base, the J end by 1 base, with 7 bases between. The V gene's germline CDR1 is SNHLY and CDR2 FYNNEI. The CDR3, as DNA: TGTGCCAGCAGTGAAGGGGGCCGGAACACCGGGGAGCTGTTTTTT. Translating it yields CASSEGGRNTGELFF.

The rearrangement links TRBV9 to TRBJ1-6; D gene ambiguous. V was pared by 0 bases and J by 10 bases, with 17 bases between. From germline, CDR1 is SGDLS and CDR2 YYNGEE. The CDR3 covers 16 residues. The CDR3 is CASSVAPSARSSPLHF. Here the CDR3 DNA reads TGTGCCAGCAGCGTAGCGCCTTCAGCCAGAAGCTCACCCCTCCACTTT.

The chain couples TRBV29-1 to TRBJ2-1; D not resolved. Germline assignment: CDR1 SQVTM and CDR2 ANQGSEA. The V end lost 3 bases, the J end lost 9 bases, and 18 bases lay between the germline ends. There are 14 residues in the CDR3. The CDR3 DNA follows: TGCAGCGTTGAGGTGGGTAAGGAGCCGCCTGAGCAGTTCTTC. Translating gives CSVEVGKEPPEQFF.

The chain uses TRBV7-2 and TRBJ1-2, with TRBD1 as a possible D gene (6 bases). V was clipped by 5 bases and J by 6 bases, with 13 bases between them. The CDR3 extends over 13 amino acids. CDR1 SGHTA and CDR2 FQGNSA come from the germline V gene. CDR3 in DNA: TGTGCCAGCAGCCACATCAGGGGCGATGGCTACACCTTC. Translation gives CASSHIRGDGYTF.

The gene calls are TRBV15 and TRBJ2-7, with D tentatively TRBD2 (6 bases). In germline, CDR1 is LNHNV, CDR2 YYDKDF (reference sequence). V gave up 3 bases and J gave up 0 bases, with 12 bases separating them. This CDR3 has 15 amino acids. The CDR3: CATSRRGLSSYEQYV. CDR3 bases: TGTGCCACCAGCAGGCGGGGCTTATCCTCCTACGAGCAGTACGTC.

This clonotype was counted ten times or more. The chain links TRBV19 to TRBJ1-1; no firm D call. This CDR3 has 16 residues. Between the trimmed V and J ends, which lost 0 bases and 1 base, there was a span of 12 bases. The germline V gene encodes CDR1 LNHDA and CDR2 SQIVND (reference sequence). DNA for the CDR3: TGTGCCAGTAGTATAGATCTGTTTTTGCCGAACACTGAAGCTTTCTTT. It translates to CASSIDLFLPNTEAFF.

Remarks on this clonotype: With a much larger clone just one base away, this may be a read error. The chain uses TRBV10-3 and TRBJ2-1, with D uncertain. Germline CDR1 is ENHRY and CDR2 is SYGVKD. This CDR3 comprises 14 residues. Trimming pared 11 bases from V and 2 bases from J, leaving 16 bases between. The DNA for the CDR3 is TGTGCCGGCAGTGAGGTGGCACCCTACAATGAGCAGTTCTTC. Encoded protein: CAGSEVAPYNEQFF.

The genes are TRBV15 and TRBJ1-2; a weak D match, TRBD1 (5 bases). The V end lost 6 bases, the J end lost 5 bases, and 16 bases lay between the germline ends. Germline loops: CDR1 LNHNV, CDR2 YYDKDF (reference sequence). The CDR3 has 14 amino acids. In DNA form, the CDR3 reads TGTGCCACCAGTATCGACAGAGCGGTTTATGGCTACACCTTC. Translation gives CATSIDRAVYGYTF.

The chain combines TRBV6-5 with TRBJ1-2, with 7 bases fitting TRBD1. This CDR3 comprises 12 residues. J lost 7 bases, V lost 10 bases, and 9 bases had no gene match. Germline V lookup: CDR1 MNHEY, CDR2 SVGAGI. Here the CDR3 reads CATAMTGFGYTF. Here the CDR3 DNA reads TGTGCCACCGCAATGACAGGGTTTGGCTACACCTTC.

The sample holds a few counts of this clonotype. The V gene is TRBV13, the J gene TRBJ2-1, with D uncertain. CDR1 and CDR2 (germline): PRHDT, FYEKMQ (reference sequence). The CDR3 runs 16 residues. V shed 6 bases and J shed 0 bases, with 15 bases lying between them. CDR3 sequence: CASSFTSSSSYNEQFF. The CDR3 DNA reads TGTGCCAGCAGTTTTACGTCTTCTAGCTCCTACAATGAGCAGTTCTTC.

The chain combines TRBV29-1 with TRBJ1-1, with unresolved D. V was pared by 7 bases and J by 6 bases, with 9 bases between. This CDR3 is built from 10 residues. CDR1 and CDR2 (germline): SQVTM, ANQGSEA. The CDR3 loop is CSAGVPEAFF. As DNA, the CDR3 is TGCAGCGCCGGGGTCCCTGAAGCTTTCTTT.

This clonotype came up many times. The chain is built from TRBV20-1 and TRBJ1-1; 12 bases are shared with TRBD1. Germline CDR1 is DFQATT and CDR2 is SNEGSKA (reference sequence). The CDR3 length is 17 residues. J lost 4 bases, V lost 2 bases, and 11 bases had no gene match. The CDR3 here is CSARTGRGQGARTEAFF. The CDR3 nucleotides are TGCAGTGCTAGAACCGGCCGGGGACAGGGGGCACGCACTGAAGCTTTCTTT.

The CDR3 DNA follows: TGCGCCAGCAGCTACCGCAGGGGAGGCTACACCTTC. Protein: CASSYRRGGYTF. This chain links TRBV5-1 with TRBJ1-2; D perhaps matches TRBD1 (6 bases). V was pared by 3 bases and J by 8 bases, with 11 bases between. The germline gives CDR1 SGHRS, CDR2 YFSETQ. CDR3 length: 12 residues.

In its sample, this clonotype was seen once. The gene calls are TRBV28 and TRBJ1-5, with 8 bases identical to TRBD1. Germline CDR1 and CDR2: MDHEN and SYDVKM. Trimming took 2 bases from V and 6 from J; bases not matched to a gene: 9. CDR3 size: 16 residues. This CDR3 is CASSLSRQGATQPQHF. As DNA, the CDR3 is TGTGCCAGCAGTTTAAGTCGCCAGGGGGCAACTCAGCCCCAGCATTTT.

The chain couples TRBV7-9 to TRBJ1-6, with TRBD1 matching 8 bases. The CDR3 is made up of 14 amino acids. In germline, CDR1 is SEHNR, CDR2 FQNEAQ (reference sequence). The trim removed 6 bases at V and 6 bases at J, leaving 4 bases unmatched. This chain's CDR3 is CASRADRGNSPLHF. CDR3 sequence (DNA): TGTGCCAGCAGGGCCGACAGGGGTAATTCACCCCTCCACTTT.

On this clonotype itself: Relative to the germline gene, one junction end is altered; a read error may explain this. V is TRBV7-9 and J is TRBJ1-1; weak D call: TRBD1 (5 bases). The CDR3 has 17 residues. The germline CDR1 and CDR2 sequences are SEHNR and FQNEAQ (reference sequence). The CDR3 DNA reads TGCGCCAGCAGCTTGGGGGGGACCAGGACGGATAACACTGAAGCTTTCTTT. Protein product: CASSLGGTRTDNTEAFF.

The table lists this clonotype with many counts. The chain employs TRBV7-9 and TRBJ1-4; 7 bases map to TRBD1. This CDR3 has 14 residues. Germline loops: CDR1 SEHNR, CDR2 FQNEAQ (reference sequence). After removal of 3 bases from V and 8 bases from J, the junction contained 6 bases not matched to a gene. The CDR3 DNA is TGTGCCAGCAGCTTGGGACAGCAAAGAGAAAAACTGTTTTTT. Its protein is CASSLGQQREKLFF. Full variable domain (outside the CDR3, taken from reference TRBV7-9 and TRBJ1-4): DTGVSQNPRHKITKRGQNVTFRCDPISEHNRLYWYRQTLGQGPEFLTYFQNEAQLEKSRLLSDRFSAERPKGSFSTLEIQRTEQGDSAMYLCASSLGQQREKLFFGSGTQLSVL.

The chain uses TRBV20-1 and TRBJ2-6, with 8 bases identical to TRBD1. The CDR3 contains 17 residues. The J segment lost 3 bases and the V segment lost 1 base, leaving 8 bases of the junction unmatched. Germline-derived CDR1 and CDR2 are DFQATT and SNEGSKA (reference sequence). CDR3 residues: CSARADRDTVGANVLTF. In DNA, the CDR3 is TGCAGTGCTAGAGCGGACAGGGACACGGTTGGGGCCAACGTCCTGACTTTC.

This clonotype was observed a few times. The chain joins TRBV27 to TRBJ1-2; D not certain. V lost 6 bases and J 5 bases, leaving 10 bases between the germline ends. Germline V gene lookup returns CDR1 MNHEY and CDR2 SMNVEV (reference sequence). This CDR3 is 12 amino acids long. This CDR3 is CASSLSGYGYTF. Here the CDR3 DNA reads TGTGCCAGCAGCCTTTCCGGGTATGGCTACACCTTC.

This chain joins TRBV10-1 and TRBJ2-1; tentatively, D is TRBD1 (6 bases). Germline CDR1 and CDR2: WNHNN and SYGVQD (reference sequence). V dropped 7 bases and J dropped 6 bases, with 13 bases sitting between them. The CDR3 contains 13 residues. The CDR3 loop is CASIQGLGNEQFF. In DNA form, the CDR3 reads TGCGCCAGCATCCAGGGGCTAGGCAATGAGCAGTTCTTC.

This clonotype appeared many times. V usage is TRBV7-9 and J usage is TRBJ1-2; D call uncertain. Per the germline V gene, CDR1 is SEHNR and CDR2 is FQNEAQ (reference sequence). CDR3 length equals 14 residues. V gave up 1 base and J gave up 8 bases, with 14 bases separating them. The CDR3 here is CASSLVVTPQGYTF. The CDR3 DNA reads TGTGCCAGCAGCTTAGTTGTTACCCCCCAGGGCTACACCTTC.

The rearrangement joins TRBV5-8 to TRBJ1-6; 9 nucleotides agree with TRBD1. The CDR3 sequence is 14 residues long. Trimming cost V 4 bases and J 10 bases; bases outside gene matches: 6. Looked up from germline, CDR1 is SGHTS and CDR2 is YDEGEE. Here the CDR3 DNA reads TGTGCCAGCAGCCCGGACAGGGGACGGTCACCCCTCCACTTT. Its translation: CASSPDRGRSPLHF. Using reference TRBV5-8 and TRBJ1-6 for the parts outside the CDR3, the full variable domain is EAGVTQSPTHLIKTRGQQATLRCSPISGHTSVYWYQQALGLGLQFLLWYDEGEERNRGNFPPRFSGRQFPNYSSELNVNALELEDSALYLCASSPDRGRSPLHFGNGTRLTVT.